The 27 T cell receptor beta chains in this list originate from one sample, sequenced in a study of T-cell memory formation after mild COVID-19. TCRdb re-analysed the 5' RACE reads in MiXCR, keeping a single row per CDR3 protein. The table includes roughly 160,000 distinct CDR3 sequences, over 10% detected once. The sequencing input was PBMCs or a T cell subset sorted from them (not recorded which). The receptors were gathered from a man aged 18 to 29 who had mild COVID-19 (a few samples of this study predate the infection). Cell type and time point are not known.

This rearrangement joins TRBV18 to TRBJ2-5, with 8 bases that match TRBD2. This CDR3 has 16 residues. V shed 3 bases and J 0 bases; nucleotides not matched to a gene: 6. Germline CDR1 is KGHSH and CDR2 is LQKENI. The CDR3 region is CASSPTSGGYQETQYF. The DNA of the CDR3 is TGTGCCAGCTCACCTACCAGCGGGGGATACCAAGAGACCCAGTACTTC.

The chain carries TRBV6-5 and TRBJ2-3; D is undetermined. V lost 0 bases and J lost 2, with 12 bases in between. Germline assignment: CDR1 MNHEY and CDR2 SVGAGI. This CDR3 region has 16 residues. CDR3 coding DNA: TGTGCCAGCAGTTACTCGATGGCAGACCTCACAGATACGCAGTATTTT. This sequence encodes CASSYSMADLTDTQYF.

This sequence joins TRBV9 and TRBJ2-7; D is unclear. CDR3 length equals 13 residues. Germline CDR1 reads SGDLS; CDR2 reads YYNGEE. V gave up 0 bases and J gave up 3 bases, with 7 bases separating them. The CDR3 DNA is TGTGCCAGCAGCGTAGGGCTGCACTACGAGCAGTACTTC. Its translation is CASSVGLHYEQYF.

This clonotype was recorded many times. The chain combines TRBV4-3 with TRBJ1-2; D not certain. This CDR3 is built from 14 residues. Germline V gene data show CDR1 as LGHNA and CDR2 as YSLEER. V was trimmed by 0 bases and J by 4 bases, leaving 9 bases between them. CDR3 coding DNA: TGCGCCAGCAGCCAAGAACGGTGGACCTATGGCTACACCTTC. Its protein is CASSQERWTYGYTF.

This chain links TRBV14 with TRBJ1-2; D ambiguous. V dropped 4 bases and J dropped 5 bases, with 17 bases sitting between them. The CDR3 is made up of 15 amino acids. Per germline, CDR1 SGHDN and CDR2 FVKESK. In DNA, the CDR3 is TGTGCCAGCAGCCCCCAAGGCCGGATCACTTATGGCTACACCTTC. Translated, it gives CASSPQGRITYGYTF.

This clonotype showed up just a few times. The chain has TRBV7-2 and TRBJ1-6, with D hard to call. This CDR3 has 12 amino acids. CDR1 is SGHTA, CDR2 FQGNSA, per germline. Trimming cost V 4 bases and J 7 bases, with 5 bases left between them. The CDR3 DNA is TGTGCCAGCAGCTGGCAGAATTCACCCCTCCACTTT. It yields the protein CASSWQNSPLHF.

This clonotype showed up just a few times. This rearrangement joins TRBV18 to TRBJ1-6; D not certain. CDR1 is KGHSH, CDR2 LQKENI, per germline. This CDR3 has 15 residues. Trimming pared 1 base from V and 0 bases from J, leaving 4 bases between. The CDR3 loop reads CASSPQYSYNSPLHF. The CDR3 nucleotides are TGTGCCAGCTCACCACAGTACTCCTATAATTCACCCCTCCACTTT. Full variable domain (outside the CDR3, taken from reference TRBV18 and TRBJ1-6): NAGVMQNPRHLVRRRGQEARLRCSPMKGHSHVYWYRQLPEEGLKFMVYLQKENIIDESGMPKERFSAEFPKEGPSILRIQQVVRGDSAAYFCASSPQYSYNSPLHFGNGTRLTVT.

This chain uses TRBV7-9 with TRBJ1-4, with a tentative D call TRBD1 (6 bases). Trimming stripped 4 bases from V and 7 bases from J, with 16 bases between. This CDR3 spans 15 amino acids. CDR1 and CDR2 (germline): SEHNR, FQNEAQ (reference sequence). CDR3 residues: CASSSNRASGEKLFF. CDR3 nucleotides: TGTGCCAGCAGCTCCAACAGGGCGTCAGGTGAAAAACTGTTTTTT.

With respect to this clonotype: This may be a read error: a much more frequent sequence differs by one nucleotide. The rearrangement uses TRBV5-1 and TRBJ2-5, with D perhaps being TRBD1 or TRBD2 (5 bases each). This CDR3 region has 15 residues. In germline, CDR1 is SGHRS, CDR2 YFSETQ. Trimming removed 4 bases at V and 5 bases at J, with 18 bases between. The CDR3 is CASSQMEGTGETQYF. CDR3 sequence (DNA): TGCGCCAGCAGCCAAATGGAAGGGACGGGTGAGACCCAGTACTTC.

This clonotype was counted between two and nine times. The V and J genes are TRBV15 and TRBJ2-5; the D gene could be TRBD1 or TRBD2 (5 bases each). The CDR3 is made up of 15 amino acids. In germline, CDR1 is LNHNV, CDR2 YYDKDF (reference sequence). V was clipped by 1 base and J by 5 bases, with 14 bases between them. The CDR3 nucleotides are TGTGCCACCAGCAGAGGTGAAGTGGGACGGGAGACCCAGTACTTC. Protein sequence: CATSRGEVGRETQYF.

This clonotype was seen repeatedly, ten times or more. The chain employs TRBV28 and TRBJ1-3, with D possibly TRBD1 on 6 matching bases. Trimming removed 2 bases at V and 4 bases at J, with 12 bases between. There are 15 residues in the CDR3. Germline V gene sequence: CDR1 MDHEN, CDR2 SYDVKM. The CDR3 DNA follows: TGTGCCAGCAGTTTAGGGGGCGCCTCGGGAAACACCATATATTTT. As protein: CASSLGGASGNTIYF.

This chain uses TRBV12-3 or TRBV12-4 with TRBJ1-1, with a weak D call TRBD1 (5 bases). This CDR3 is 14 amino acids long. The ends were cut back, 4 bases at V and 5 bases at J, with 14 bases in the middle. CDR3 sequence reads: CASSSQGSLTEAFF. The CDR3 DNA reads as TGTGCCAGCAGTTCCCAGGGATCCCTAACTGAAGCTTTCTTT.

In this sample, this clonotype turned up a few times. The V call is TRBV12-3 or TRBV12-4, the J call TRBJ2-2; no definite D call. The V end was cut by 2 bases, the J end by 7 bases, with 8 bases between. The CDR3 is 13 amino acids. For the CDR3, the DNA is TGTGCCAGCAGTTTATTGACTGGCGGGGAGCTGTTTTTT. This gives the protein CASSLLTGGELFF.

This clonotype was observed a few times. V is TRBV20-1 and J is TRBJ1-5, with D perhaps matching TRBD1 (6 bases). The germline V and J ends were trimmed by 0 bases and 9 bases, with 15 bases remaining between them. CDR3 size: 14 residues. Germline CDR1 is DFQATT and CDR2 is SNEGSKA (reference sequence). The CDR3 protein is CSARDPGGPRPQHF. CDR3 sequence (DNA): TGCAGTGCTAGAGATCCCGGGGGGCCAAGGCCCCAGCATTTT.

This clonotype has more than one count but fewer than ten. This chain connects TRBV6-2 or TRBV6-3 to TRBJ2-3, with 9 positions matching TRBD2. The germline CDR1 and CDR2 sequences are MNHEY and SVGEGT. This CDR3 is 16 amino acids long. V shed 7 bases, J shed 5 bases, and the junction held 13 bases outside the gene matches. The CDR3 spells CASTQRRGGPEDTQYF. The DNA for the CDR3 is TGTGCCAGCACCCAGAGGCGGGGGGGGCCGGAAGATACGCAGTATTTT.

CDR3 sequence: CATSDTRRGTDTQYF. The CDR3 DNA reads TGTGCCACCAGTGACACCCGTAGGGGCACAGATACGCAGTATTTT. The chain has TRBV24-1 and TRBJ2-3; D is uncertain. V was trimmed by 4 bases and J by 1 base, leaving 11 bases between them. Germline V gene lookup returns CDR1 KGHDR and CDR2 SFDVKD. The CDR3 covers 15 residues.

This clonotype came up a few times. The genes are TRBV7-3 and TRBJ2-2; D not resolved. Looked up from germline, CDR1 is SGHTA and CDR2 is FQGTGA. The CDR3 is made up of 14 amino acids. Trimming left V 7 bases short and J 4 bases short, with 13 bases between. CDR3 in amino acids: CASNNGLGTGELFF. The CDR3 DNA reads as TGTGCCAGCAACAACGGGCTTGGCACCGGGGAGCTGTTTTTT. Filled out from reference TRBV7-3 and TRBJ2-2, the complete variable domain reads GAGVSQTPSNKVTEKGKYVELRCDPISGHTALYWYRQSLGQGPEFLIYFQGTGAADDSGLPNDRFFAVRPEGSVSTLKIQRTERGDSAVYLCASNNGLGTGELFFGEGSRLTVL.

This clonotype came up a few times. V gene TRBV9 combines with J gene TRBJ1-1; tentatively, D is TRBD1 (6 bases). Germline V gene data show CDR1 as SGDLS and CDR2 as YYNGEE. CDR3 length equals 14 residues. V lost 3 bases and J 1 base, leaving 10 bases between the germline ends. The CDR3 nucleotides read TGTGCCAGCAGCGCTTACAGGGCGAACACTGAAGCTTTCTTT. Its protein product is CASSAYRANTEAFF.

This clonotype turned up a few times. The genes are TRBV7-3 and TRBJ1-2; D might be TRBD1 (5 bases). The V and J ends lost 2 bases and 9 bases respectively, with 10 bases between them. Germline-derived CDR1 and CDR2 are SGHTA and FQGTGA. The CDR3 covers 12 residues. The CDR3 loop is CASSLEGLRYTF. The CDR3 DNA reads as TGTGCCAGCAGCTTAGAGGGGCTGCGCTACACCTTC.

This clonotype came up many times. This chain uses TRBV15 with TRBJ1-5; D is unclear. The ends were cut back, 1 base at V and 7 bases at J, with 8 bases in the middle. CDR1 and CDR2 (germline): LNHNV, YYDKDF (reference sequence). This CDR3 contains 13 residues. The CDR3: CATSRGVGQPQHF. CDR3 in DNA: TGTGCCACCAGCAGAGGAGTGGGGCAGCCCCAGCATTTT.

V gene TRBV7-2 combines with J gene TRBJ1-4; tentative D call: TRBD1 (5 bases). Trimming shortened V by 4 bases and J by 7 bases, and 13 bases separated the two germline ends. There are 14 residues in the CDR3. The germline V gene has CDR1 SGHTA and CDR2 FQGNSA. CDR3 residues: CASSSLQGREKLFF. CDR3 in DNA: TGTGCCAGCAGCTCGCTTCAGGGTCGTGAAAAACTGTTTTTT.

There are a few counts of this clonotype. The rearrangement links TRBV7-9 to TRBJ1-2; no firm D call. Trimming removed 1 base at V and 1 base at J, with 10 bases between. Germline CDR1 is SEHNR and CDR2 is FQNEAQ (reference sequence). The CDR3 sequence is 15 residues long. DNA for the CDR3: TGTGCCAGCAGCTTAGACTGGGTCCTTAACTATGGCTACACCTTC. Its protein product is CASSLDWVLNYGYTF.

The genes are TRBV28 and TRBJ1-1; D may be TRBD1 (5 bases). In germline, CDR1 is MDHEN, CDR2 SYDVKM. Trimming shortened V by 4 bases and J by 3 bases, and 15 bases separated the two germline ends. The CDR3 spans 15 residues. The CDR3: CASSSPGGTYTEAFF. CDR3 nucleotide sequence: TGTGCCAGCAGTTCCCCAGGAGGGACTTACACTGAAGCTTTCTTT. The full variable domain, its missing parts supplied by reference TRBV28 and TRBJ1-1, is DVKVTQSSRYLVKRTGEKVFLECVQDMDHENMFWYRQDPGLGLRLIYFSYDVKMKEKGDIPEGYSVSREKKERFSLILESASTNQTSMYLCASSSPGGTYTEAFFGQGTRLTVV.

The V and J genes are TRBV3-1 and TRBJ1-4, with a tentative D call TRBD1 (6 bases). The CDR3 loop spans 13 amino acids. CDR1 and CDR2 from the germline V gene are LGHDT and YNNKEL (reference sequence). Trimming cost V 5 bases and J 5 bases, with 9 bases left between them. The CDR3 protein is CASSTGQNEKLFF. The CDR3 DNA sequence: TGTGCCAGCAGCACAGGACAGAATGAAAAACTGTTTTTT. The variable domain in full, with the rest retrieved from reference TRBV3-1 and TRBJ1-4, is DTAVSQTPKYLVTQMGNDKSIKCEQNLGHDTMYWYKQDSKKFLKIMFSYNNKELIINETVPNRFSPKSPDKAHLNLHINSLELGDSAVYFCASSTGQNEKLFFGSGTQLSVL.

The CDR3 loop reads CSAREGDRAQYF. The CDR3 region has the DNA TGCAGTGCTAGAGAAGGGGACAGGGCCCAGTACTTC. The genes are TRBV20-1 and TRBJ2-5; 9 bases are shared with TRBD1. The junction had 2 bases not matched to a gene; V was cut back by 0 bases and J by 9 bases. Germline loops: CDR1 DFQATT, CDR2 SNEGSKA (reference sequence). The CDR3 has 12 residues.

The chain recombines TRBV29-1 with TRBJ2-7; 9 bases map to TRBD2. Germline lookup yields CDR1 SQVTM and CDR2 ANQGSEA. J lost 7 bases, V lost 3 bases, and 10 bases had no gene match. This CDR3 is 14 amino acids long. The CDR3 coding sequence is TGCAGCGTTGAGAAGCGGGGGGTGGAGAGTGAGCAGTACTTC. Translated, it gives CSVEKRGVESEQYF.

The sample holds a few counts of this clonotype. V is TRBV6-5 and J is TRBJ2-3; the D gene is possibly TRBD2 (6 bases). The germline V gene has CDR1 MNHEY and CDR2 SVGAGI. The CDR3 sequence is 18 residues long. V lost 0 bases and J 5 bases, leaving 21 bases between the germline ends. The DNA for the CDR3 is TGTGCCAGCAGTTACTCCCCTGCAACTAGCTCCGTCCGAGATACGCAGTATTTT. This encodes CASSYSPATSSVRDTQYF.